These 29 T cell receptor beta chains originate from one sample sequenced in a study of T cell repertoires in cytomegalovirus infection (dated by TCRdb to the late 2010s). TCRdb names Illumina HiSeq 1500 as the instrument used. TCRdb reprocessed the public reads (quality trimming at Q25 with fastp, clone calling with MiXCR) and kept in-frame beta chains. Every CDR3 protein is listed once, alongside the most common genes and DNA of its rows. Across this sample there are roughly 720,000 distinct CDR3 sequences, with roughly 36% seen only once. The ten biggest clones cover under 3.5% of the sample. The specimen sequenced was PBMCs. The source is a human donor in good health (CMV status not recorded). Some clones in this sample may be carry-over from other donors' samples.

The CDR3, as DNA: TGTGCCATCCGTACTAGAGAAGAGACCCAGTACTTC. Amino acids: CAIRTREETQYF. The chain uses TRBV12-3 or TRBV12-4 and TRBJ2-5, with D tentatively TRBD2 (5 bases). With 10 bases removed from V and 3 bases from J, the gap between germline ends came to 12 bases. The CDR3 runs 12 residues.

The chain has TRBV5-1 and TRBJ1-6; maybe TRBD1 (5 bases). The V gene lost 0 bases and the J gene lost 13 bases, with 17 bases spanning the gap. Germline CDR1 SGHRS, CDR2 YFSETQ. The CDR3 is 15 residues long. CDR3 DNA sequence: TGCGCCAGCAGCTTGGTGTCGGACACCCTTTTTCCCCTCCACTTT. It encodes CASSLVSDTLFPLHF.

The chain carries TRBV12-3 or TRBV12-4 and TRBJ1-2; D unresolved. Deletions cut 6 bases from V and 2 bases from J, with 7 bases between. The CDR3 totals 12 residues. The DNA for the CDR3 is TGTGCCAGCAGCAAAAACAACTATGGCTACACCTTC. It translates to CASSKNNYGYTF.

This clonotype turned up a few times. The chain links TRBV7-8 to TRBJ2-6, with 8 bases lining up with TRBD1. The CDR3 is 18 residues long. CDR1 is SGHVS and CDR2 is FQNEAQ in the germline V gene. V was pared by 7 bases and J by 2 bases, with 13 bases of the junction left unmatched. CDR3 nucleotide sequence: TGTGCCAGCACCTTCGGGGCAGGGGGCGTAGCTGGGGCCAACGTCCTGACTTTC. Protein: CASTFGAGGVAGANVLTF.

The chain recombines TRBV28 with TRBJ2-1, with D tentatively TRBD2 (7 bases). V was pared by 7 bases and J by 3 bases, with 16 bases between. The CDR3 spans 15 residues. Germline CDR1 MDHEN, CDR2 SYDVKM. CDR3 coding DNA: TGTGCCAGCAAAGCCGGGGGGCCCGACTACAATGAGCAGTTCTTC. Translating gives CASKAGGPDYNEQFF.

V is TRBV16 and J is TRBJ2-2; D is uncertain. The ends were cut back, 0 bases at V and 1 base at J, with 6 bases in the middle. Germline CDR1 reads KGHSY; CDR2 reads FQNENV. The CDR3 is made up of 15 amino acids. CDR3: CASSQSAGNTGELFF. The CDR3 nucleotides read TGTGCCAGCAGCCAATCAGCTGGGAACACCGGGGAGCTGTTTTTT.

This clonotype was seen only once. This could be a read error, since a much larger clone is one nucleotide away. The rearrangement uses TRBV6-6 and TRBJ2-3, with D possibly TRBD2 on 5 matching bases. The CDR3 totals 12 residues. Germline lookup yields CDR1 MNHNY and CDR2 SVGAGI (reference sequence). V gave up 6 bases and J gave up 2 bases, with 6 bases separating them. CDR3 nucleotide sequence: TGTGCCAGCAGGAGGGTCACAGATACGCAGTATTTT. Translated, it gives CASRRVTDTQYF.

The chain employs TRBV5-4 and TRBJ2-2; a possible D gene is TRBD1 (6 bases). Trimming removed 4 bases from V and 5 bases from J, with 15 bases in between. There are 15 residues in the CDR3. Looked up from germline, CDR1 is SGHNT and CDR2 is YYREEE (reference sequence). This CDR3 is CASSNDRKRTGELFF. As DNA, the CDR3 is TGTGCCAGCAGCAACGACAGGAAGCGGACCGGGGAGCTGTTTTTT.

This rearrangement joins TRBV7-9 to TRBJ2-3, with 12 nucleotides matching TRBD2. Trimming at V came to 5 bases and at J to 3 bases, leaving 9 bases not matched to a gene. Germline lookup yields CDR1 SEHNR and CDR2 FQNEAQ (reference sequence). This CDR3 has 17 residues. The CDR3 sequence is CASSDLRTSGDTDTQYF. For the CDR3, the DNA is TGTGCCAGCAGCGACCTACGGACTAGCGGGGATACAGATACGCAGTATTTT.

CDR3 bases: TGTGCCAGCAGGGCTAACTCGGGACAGGGGATGCAGCCCCAGCATTTT. As protein: CASRANSGQGMQPQHF. The V gene is TRBV28, the J gene TRBJ1-5; 10 positions match TRBD1. Germline V gene sequence: CDR1 MDHEN, CDR2 SYDVKM. The CDR3 extends over 16 amino acids. With 6 bases clipped from V and 7 bases from J, the junction kept 12 bases outside the gene matches.

J is TRBJ2-7 and V is TRBV13, with 7 positions matching TRBD1. This CDR3 region has 14 residues. V was clipped by 6 bases and J by 3 bases; unmatched bases: 8. Germline CDR1 PRHDT, CDR2 FYEKMQ (reference sequence). CDR3 loop: CASSSGTADYEQYF. CDR3 DNA sequence: TGTGCCAGCAGTTCCGGGACAGCCGACTACGAGCAGTACTTC.

This clonotype showed up just once. This sequence joins TRBV7-8 and TRBJ2-7; the D call may be TRBD1 or TRBD2 (5 bases each). The CDR3 runs to 14 residues. CDR1 and CDR2 (germline): SGHVS, FQNEAQ. Trimming stripped 5 bases from V and 3 bases from J, with 14 bases between. CDR3 region: CASSDPGTLYEQYF. DNA for the CDR3: TGTGCCAGCAGCGACCCCGGGACGCTCTACGAGCAGTACTTC. Together with reference TRBV7-8 and TRBJ2-7, the CDR3 gives the full variable domain: GAGVSQSPRYKVAKRGQDVALRCDPISGHVSLFWYQQALGQGPEFLTYFQNEAQLDKSGLPSDRFFAERPEGSVSTLKIQRTQQEDSAVYLCASSDPGTLYEQYFGPGTRLTVT.

This clonotype showed up just a few times. This chain uses TRBV9 with TRBJ1-1, with D tentatively TRBD1 (6 bases). The CDR3 runs to 14 residues. Germline CDR1 reads SGDLS; CDR2 reads YYNGEE. V was trimmed by 3 bases and J by 1 base, leaving 10 bases between them. The CDR3 DNA sequence: TGTGCCAGCAGCGGGGGACAACCGAACACTGAAGCTTTCTTT. The encoded protein is CASSGGQPNTEAFF.

This clonotype was found once. The gene calls are TRBV5-1 and TRBJ2-1, with 10 bases that match TRBD1. J lost 1 base, V lost 3 bases, and 4 bases had no gene match. The CDR3 totals 16 residues. Germline loops: CDR1 SGHRS, CDR2 YFSETQ. CDR3 protein: CASSSGQGPSYNEQFF. Written as DNA, the CDR3 is TGCGCCAGCAGCTCGGGACAGGGGCCTTCCTACAATGAGCAGTTCTTC.

This chain links TRBV20-1 with TRBJ2-5, with D possibly matching TRBD1 (7 bases). Trimming took 6 bases from V and 10 from J, leaving 15 bases between them. Germline assignment: CDR1 DFQATT and CDR2 SNEGSKA (reference sequence). The CDR3 extends over 11 amino acids. CDR3 residues: CSAQEGAVQYF. For the CDR3, the DNA is TGCAGTGCCCAGGAGGGGGCTGTCCAGTACTTC.

This clonotype was counted between two and nine times. V is TRBV12-3 or TRBV12-4 and J is TRBJ1-5, with 8 bases fitting TRBD1. Trimming at V came to 6 bases and at J to 5 bases, leaving 3 bases not matched to a gene. This CDR3 contains 13 residues. The CDR3 DNA sequence: TGTGCCAGCAGGAAACAGGGGGATCAGCCCCAGCATTTT. As protein: CASRKQGDQPQHF.

The V and J genes are TRBV27 and TRBJ2-7; the match to TRBD1 covers 9 bases. The CDR3 runs to 13 residues. The V segment lost 5 bases and the J segment 4 bases; nucleotides outside the gene matches: 3. The germline V gene encodes CDR1 MNHEY and CDR2 SMNVEV (reference sequence). CDR3 loop: CASSGQGRYEQYF. The DNA for the CDR3 is TGTGCCAGCAGTGGACAGGGGCGTTACGAGCAGTACTTC.

This clonotype was found many times. The chain uses TRBV12-3 or TRBV12-4 and TRBJ1-1; D might be TRBD1 (5 bases). CDR3 length: 13 amino acids. The V end was cut by 2 bases, the J end by 5 bases, with 9 bases between. CDR3 DNA: TGTGCCAGCAGTTTACCCGGGGGAACTGAAGCTTTCTTT. It yields the protein CASSLPGGTEAFF.

The chain uses TRBV29-1 and TRBJ1-1, with D maybe TRBD1 (6 bases). V was pared by 6 bases and J by 5 bases, with 16 bases between. The CDR3 totals 13 residues. From germline, CDR1 is SQVTM and CDR2 ANQGSEA. CDR3 coding DNA: TGCAGCGTCAAACTACAGGGCCCAACTGAAGCTTTCTTT. This encodes CSVKLQGPTEAFF.

The gene calls are TRBV4-1 and TRBJ1-2; TRBD1 might be the D (5 bases). This CDR3 is 13 amino acids long. Germline-derived CDR1 and CDR2 are MGHRA and YSYEKL. The ends were cut back, 6 bases at V and 4 bases at J, with 12 bases in the middle. As DNA, the CDR3 is TGCGCCAGCAGGTCGGGAGGGACCTATGGCTACACCTTC. Translated, it gives CASRSGGTYGYTF.

The rearrangement links TRBV20-1 to TRBJ2-7; D is undetermined. The CDR3 contains 14 residues. V lost 8 bases and J lost 2, with 19 bases in between. CDR1 is DFQATT and CDR2 is SNEGSKA in the germline V gene (reference sequence). CDR3 region: CSSERSPTAYEQYF. CDR3 nucleotide sequence: TGCAGTTCCGAACGGAGTCCCACCGCCTACGAGCAGTACTTC.

The chain combines TRBV5-1 with TRBJ2-3; 9 bases agree with TRBD2. The V and J ends lost 7 bases and 1 base, in that order; junction bases with no gene match: 7. Germline CDR1 reads SGHRS; CDR2 reads YFSETQ. The CDR3 has 15 residues. The CDR3 coding sequence is TGCGCCAGCCGACATAGCGGGGGAGGCACAGATACGCAGTATTTT. This gives the protein CASRHSGGGTDTQYF.

There are many counts of this clonotype. V is TRBV27 and J is TRBJ2-3, with D uncertain. This CDR3 is 15 amino acids long. Deletions cut 1 base from V and 2 bases from J, with 10 bases between. CDR1 and CDR2 (germline): MNHEY, SMNVEV (reference sequence). The CDR3: CASSLFEELTDTQYF. The CDR3 DNA reads TGTGCCAGCAGTTTATTCGAGGAGCTCACAGATACGCAGTATTTT.

V gene TRBV6-2 or TRBV6-3 combines with J gene TRBJ2-1; 12 nucleotides align to TRBD2. Per the germline V gene, CDR1 is MNHEY and CDR2 is SVGEGT. This CDR3 spans 14 amino acids. J was trimmed by 8 bases and V by 6 bases; bases with no gene match: 5. CDR3: CASRETSGRDEQFF. In nucleotides, the CDR3 is TGTGCCAGCAGGGAGACTAGCGGGAGAGATGAGCAGTTCTTC.

The V call is TRBV6-6, the J call TRBJ1-1, with no clear D. This CDR3 is 12 amino acids long. Germline values: CDR1 MNHNY, CDR2 SVGAGI (reference sequence). The V and J ends lost 4 bases and 7 bases respectively, with 10 bases between them. For the CDR3, the DNA is TGTGCCAGCAGTTCCCTCCCCATTGAAGCTTTCTTT. Translation gives CASSSLPIEAFF.

This clonotype was seen repeatedly, ten times or more. The genes are TRBV7-8 and TRBJ1-1; maybe TRBD1 (5 bases). CDR1 SGHVS and CDR2 FQNEAQ come from the germline V gene. The CDR3 sequence is 13 residues long. V dropped 5 bases and J dropped 4 bases, with 11 bases sitting between them. The chain's CDR3 is CASSSREGTEAFF. The CDR3 DNA sequence: TGTGCCAGCAGCAGCAGGGAAGGCACTGAAGCTTTCTTT. Full variable domain (remainder filled in from reference TRBV7-8 and TRBJ1-1): GAGVSQSPRYKVAKRGQDVALRCDPISGHVSLFWYQQALGQGPEFLTYFQNEAQLDKSGLPSDRFFAERPEGSVSTLKIQRTQQEDSAVYLCASSSREGTEAFFGQGTRLTVV.

The chain is built from TRBV6-2 or TRBV6-3 and TRBJ2-2, with D hard to call. Deletions cut 0 bases from V and 8 bases from J, with 13 bases between. This CDR3 region has 15 residues. From germline, CDR1 is MNHEY and CDR2 SVGEGT. The CDR3 region has the DNA TGTGCCAGCAGTTACTCGAGGCTAGTTGAGGGGGAGCTGTTTTTT. Translating it yields CASSYSRLVEGELFF.

In this sample, this clonotype turned up a few times. A junction end diverges from the germline sequence, so it may reflect a read error. V usage is TRBV25-1 and J usage is TRBJ2-7; no definite D call. Germline V gene data show CDR1 as MGHDK and CDR2 as SYGVNS. The CDR3 spans 14 residues. CDR3 nucleotide sequence: TGTGCCAGCAGTGACCTTCGGAGCTCCGACGAGCAGTACTTC. It specifies CASSDLRSSDEQYF.

This clonotype has a count of ten or more. The chain is built from TRBV7-2 and TRBJ1-4; TRBD1 matches 8 bases. With V trimmed by 5 bases and J by 0 bases, 5 bases remained unmatched. Germline assignment: CDR1 SGHTA and CDR2 FQGNSA. The CDR3 loop spans 16 amino acids. The CDR3 bases are TGTGCCAGCAGCCTACGACAGGGGACAACTAATGAAAAACTGTTTTTT. Its translation is CASSLRQGTTNEKLFF.